This TCR beta chain was sequenced during a study of tumour-infiltrating T cells in Burkitt lymphoma. About the research overall: The Burkitt lymphoma cohort spanned all epidemiological subtypes. Repertoire clonality predicted overall and progression-free survival.

Overall study results and limits: Several public clonotypes were shared across many Burkitt lymphoma patients.

With respect to this clone: No antigen is known for it.

Profiled with immunoSEQ multiplex PCR; TCRdb holds only in-frame clones, not every one. The repertoire holds tens of thousands of clones, with roughly 31% as singletons. The CDR3 runs 20 residues. Trimming stripped 1 base from V and 6 bases from J, with 30 bases between. CDR1 SNHLY and CDR2 FYNNEI come from the germline V gene. The clonotype comes from a human donor with Burkitt lymphoma. Material for sequencing was tumor tissue. This sequence joins TRBV2 and TRBJ1-1; TRBD1 is a possible D gene (5 bases). Written as DNA, the CDR3 is TGTGCCAGCAGTGAAGTCGCGGCAGGGAGCTTTAAGTTTAGAGGGGCTGAAGCTTTCTTT. Protein product: CASSEVAAGSFKFRGAEAFF.